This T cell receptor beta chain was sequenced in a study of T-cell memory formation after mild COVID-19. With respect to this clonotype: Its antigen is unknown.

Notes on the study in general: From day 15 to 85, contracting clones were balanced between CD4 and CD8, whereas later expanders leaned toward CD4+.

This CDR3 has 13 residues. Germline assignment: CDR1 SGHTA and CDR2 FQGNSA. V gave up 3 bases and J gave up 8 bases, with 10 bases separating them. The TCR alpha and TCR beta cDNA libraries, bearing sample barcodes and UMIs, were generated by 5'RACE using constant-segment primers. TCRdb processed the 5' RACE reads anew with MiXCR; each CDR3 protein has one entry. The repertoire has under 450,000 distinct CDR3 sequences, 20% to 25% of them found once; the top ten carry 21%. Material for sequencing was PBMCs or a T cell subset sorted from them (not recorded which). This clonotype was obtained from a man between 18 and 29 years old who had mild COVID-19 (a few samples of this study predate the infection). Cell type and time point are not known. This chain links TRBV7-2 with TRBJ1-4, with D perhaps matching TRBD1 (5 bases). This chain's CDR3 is CASSFRGSEKLFF. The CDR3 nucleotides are TGTGCCAGCAGCTTCCGGGGGAGCGAAAAACTGTTTTTT.